The sequence of this T cell receptor beta chain was determined in a study of shared clonotypes between healthy human individuals. General study points: Memory subsets had estimated richness that was generally smaller than that of naive subsets.

Together with CD45RO+ cells, CCR7-negative CD45RA+ TemRA cells were included in CD8 memory. Profiled with immunoSEQ multiplex PCR; TCRdb holds only in-frame clones, not every one. The data show more than 550,000 clones, roughly 91% seen once. A single count supports this clone. The antigen is unknown. The length of the CDR3 is 15 residues. Germline V gene lookup returns CDR1 SGHDT and CDR2 YYEEEE. V was shortened by 3 bases and J by 2 bases, with 11 bases between the two germline ends. Sequencing was done on a sample of memory CD8+ T cells from PBMCs. As for subset: CD45RO+ cells pooled with CCR7-negative TemRA cells. The chain links TRBV5-6 to TRBJ2-2; D is ambiguous. The TCR sequence derives from a man aged 18 to 30 in good health. Some clones in this sample may be carry-over from other donors' samples. The CDR3 nucleotides read TGTGCCAGCAGCTCTCGTGGGGTTAACACCGGGGAGCTGTTTTTT. Its protein is CASSSRGVNTGELFF. Variable domain in full (rest from reference TRBV5-6 and TRBJ2-2): DAGVTQSPTHLIKTRGQQVTLRCSPKSGHDTVSWYQQALGQGPQFIFQYYEEEERQRGNFPDRFSGHQFPNYSSELNVNALLLGDSALYLCASSSRGVNTGELFFGEGSRLTVL.